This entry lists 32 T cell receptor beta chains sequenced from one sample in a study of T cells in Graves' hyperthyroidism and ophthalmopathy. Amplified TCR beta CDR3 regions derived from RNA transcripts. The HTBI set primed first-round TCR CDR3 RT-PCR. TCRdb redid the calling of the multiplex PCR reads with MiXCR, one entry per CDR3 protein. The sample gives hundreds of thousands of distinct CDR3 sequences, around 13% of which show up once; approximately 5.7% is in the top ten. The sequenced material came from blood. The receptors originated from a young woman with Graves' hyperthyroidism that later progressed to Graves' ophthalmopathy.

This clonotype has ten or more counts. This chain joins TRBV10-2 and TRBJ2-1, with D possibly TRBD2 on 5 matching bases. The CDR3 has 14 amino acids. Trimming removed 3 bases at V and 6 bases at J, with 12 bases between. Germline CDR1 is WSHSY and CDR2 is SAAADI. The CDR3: CASSDYPGSNEQFF. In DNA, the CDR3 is TGCGCCAGCAGTGATTATCCGGGATCCAATGAGCAGTTCTTC.

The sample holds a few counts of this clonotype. This CDR3 is CASSYPPGQYF. The CDR3 nucleotides read TGTGCCAGCAGTTACCCTCCAGGGCAGTACTTC. The rearrangement uses TRBV6-2 or TRBV6-3 and TRBJ2-7; no firm D call. V dropped 2 bases and J dropped 9 bases, with 8 bases sitting between them. The germline V gene has CDR1 MNHEY and CDR2 SVGEGT. This CDR3 is built from 11 residues.

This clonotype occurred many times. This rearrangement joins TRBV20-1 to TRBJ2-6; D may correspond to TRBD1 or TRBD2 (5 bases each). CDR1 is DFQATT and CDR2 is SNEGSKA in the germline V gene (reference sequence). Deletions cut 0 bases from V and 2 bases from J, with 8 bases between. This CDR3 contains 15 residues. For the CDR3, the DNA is TGCAGTGCTAGAGATGGGGGAGCTGGGGCCAACGTCCTGACTTTC. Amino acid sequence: CSARDGGAGANVLTF.

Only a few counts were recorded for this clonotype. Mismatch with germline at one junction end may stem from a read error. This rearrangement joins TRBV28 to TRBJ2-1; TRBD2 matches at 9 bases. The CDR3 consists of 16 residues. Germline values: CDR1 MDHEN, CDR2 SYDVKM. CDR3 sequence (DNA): TGTGTCAGCAGTTCTTTAGCGGGAGCACTCTACAATGAGCAGTTCTTC. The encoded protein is CVSSSLAGALYNEQFF.

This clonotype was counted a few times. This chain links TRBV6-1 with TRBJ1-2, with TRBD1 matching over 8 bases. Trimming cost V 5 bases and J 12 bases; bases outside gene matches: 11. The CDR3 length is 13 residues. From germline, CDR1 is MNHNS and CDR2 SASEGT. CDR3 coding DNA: TGTGCCAGCAGTCCAAAGGACAGGGAGTTCAACACCTTC. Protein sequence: CASSPKDREFNTF.

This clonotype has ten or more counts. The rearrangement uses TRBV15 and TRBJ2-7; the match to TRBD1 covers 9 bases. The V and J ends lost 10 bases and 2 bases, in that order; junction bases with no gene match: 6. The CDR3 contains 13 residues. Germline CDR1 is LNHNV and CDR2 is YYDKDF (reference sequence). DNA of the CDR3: TGTGCCAGCAGGACAGGGGACACCTACGAGCAGTACTTC. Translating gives CASRTGDTYEQYF. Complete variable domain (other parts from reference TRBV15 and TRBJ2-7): DAMVIQNPRYQVTQFGKPVTLSCSQTLNHNVMYWYQQKSSQAPKLLFHYYDKDFNNEADTPDNFQSRRPNTSFCFLDIRSPGLGDTAMYLCASRTGDTYEQYFGPGTRLTVT.

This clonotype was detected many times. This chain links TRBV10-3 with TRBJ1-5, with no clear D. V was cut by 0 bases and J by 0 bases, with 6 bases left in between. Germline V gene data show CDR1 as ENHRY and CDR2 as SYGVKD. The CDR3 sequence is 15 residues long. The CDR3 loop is CAISESQISNQPQHF. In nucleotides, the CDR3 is TGTGCCATCAGTGAGTCTCAAATTAGCAATCAGCCCCAGCATTTT.

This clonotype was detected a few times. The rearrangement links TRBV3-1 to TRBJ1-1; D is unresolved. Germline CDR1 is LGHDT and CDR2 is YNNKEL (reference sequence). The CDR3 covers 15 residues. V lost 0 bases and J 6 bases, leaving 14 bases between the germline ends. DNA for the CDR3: TGTGCCAGCAGCCAAGATGGACCCACGGGTGCTGAAGCTTTCTTT. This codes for CASSQDGPTGAEAFF.

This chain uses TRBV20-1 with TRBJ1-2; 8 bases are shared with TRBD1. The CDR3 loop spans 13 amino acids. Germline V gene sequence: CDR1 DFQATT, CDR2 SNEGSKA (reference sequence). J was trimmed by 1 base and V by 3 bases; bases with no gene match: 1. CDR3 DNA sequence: TGCAGTGCTAGTACAGGGGGTAACTATGGCTACACCTTC. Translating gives CSASTGGNYGYTF.

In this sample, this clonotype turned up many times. The CDR3 coding sequence is TGTGCCACCAGTGACCACAGGGGGTTAACTGAAGCTTTCTTT. Translation gives CATSDHRGLTEAFF. V gene TRBV24-1 combines with J gene TRBJ1-1, with TRBD1 matching over 8 bases. The length of the CDR3 is 14 residues. V gave up 4 bases and J gave up 5 bases; unmatched junction bases: 5. CDR1 is KGHDR, CDR2 SFDVKD, per germline.

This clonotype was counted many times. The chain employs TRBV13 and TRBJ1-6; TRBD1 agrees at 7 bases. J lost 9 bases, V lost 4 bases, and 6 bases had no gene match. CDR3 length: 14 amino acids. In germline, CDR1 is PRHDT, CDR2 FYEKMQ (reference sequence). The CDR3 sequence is CASSSRDRVSPLHF. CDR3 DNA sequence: TGTGCCAGCAGCTCCCGGGACAGAGTTTCACCCCTCCACTTT.

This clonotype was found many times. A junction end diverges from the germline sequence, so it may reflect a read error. CDR3 sequence: CASSLGQGGTDTQYF. The CDR3 DNA follows: TGTGCCAGCAGCTTGGGCCAGGGCGGCACAGATACGCAGTATTTT. The V gene is TRBV5-1, the J gene TRBJ2-3; the D gene is possibly TRBD1 (5 bases). This CDR3 region has 15 residues. CDR1 SGHRS and CDR2 YFSETQ come from the germline V gene.

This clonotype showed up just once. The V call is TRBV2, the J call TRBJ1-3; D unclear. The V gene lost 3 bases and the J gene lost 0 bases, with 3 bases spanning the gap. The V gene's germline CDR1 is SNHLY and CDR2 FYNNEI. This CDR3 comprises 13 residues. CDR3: CASSDSSGNTIYF. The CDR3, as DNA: TGTGCCAGCAGTGATAGCTCTGGAAACACCATATATTTT.

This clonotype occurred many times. The CDR3 DNA sequence: TGTGCCAGCACTCAGGGCCGTGAGACCCAGTACTTC. It translates to CASTQGRETQYF. The chain uses TRBV6-2 or TRBV6-3 and TRBJ2-5; perhaps TRBD1 as D (5 bases). The CDR3 is 12 amino acids. Trimming took off 7 bases at V and 5 bases at J, with 11 bases between the two ends. Germline V lookup: CDR1 MNHEY, CDR2 SVGEGT.

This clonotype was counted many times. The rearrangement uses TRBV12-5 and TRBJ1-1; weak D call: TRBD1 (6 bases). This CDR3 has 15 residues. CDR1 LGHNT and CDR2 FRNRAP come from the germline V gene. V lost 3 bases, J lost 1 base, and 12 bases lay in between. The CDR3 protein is CASGLGGGGNTEAFF. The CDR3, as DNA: TGTGCTAGTGGTTTAGGTGGAGGGGGGAACACTGAAGCTTTCTTT. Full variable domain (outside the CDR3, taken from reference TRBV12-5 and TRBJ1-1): DARVTQTPRHKVTEMGQEVTMRCQPILGHNTVFWYRQTMMQGLELLAYFRNRAPLDDSGMPKDRFSAEMPDATLATLKIQPSEPRDSAVYFCASGLGGGGNTEAFFGQGTRLTVV.

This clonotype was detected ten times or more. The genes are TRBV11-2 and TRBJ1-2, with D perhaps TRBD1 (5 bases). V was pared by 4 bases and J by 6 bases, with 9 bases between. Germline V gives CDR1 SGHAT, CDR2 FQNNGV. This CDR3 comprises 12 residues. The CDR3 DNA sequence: TGTGCCAGCAGCTGGGAAGGGGATGGCTACACCTTC. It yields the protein CASSWEGDGYTF.

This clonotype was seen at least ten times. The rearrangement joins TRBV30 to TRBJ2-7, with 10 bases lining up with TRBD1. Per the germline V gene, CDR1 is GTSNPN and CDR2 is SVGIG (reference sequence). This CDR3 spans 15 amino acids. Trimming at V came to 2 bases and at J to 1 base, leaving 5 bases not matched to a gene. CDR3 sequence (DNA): TGTGCCTGGAGTAGTCGACAGGGGGCGTCCTACGAGCAGTACTTC. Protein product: CAWSSRQGASYEQYF.

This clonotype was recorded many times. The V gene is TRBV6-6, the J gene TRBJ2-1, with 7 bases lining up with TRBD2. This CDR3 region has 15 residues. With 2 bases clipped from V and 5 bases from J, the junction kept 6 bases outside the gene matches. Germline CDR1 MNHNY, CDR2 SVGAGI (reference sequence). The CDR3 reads CASSYRSSGHNEQFF. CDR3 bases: TGTGCCAGCAGTTACCGCTCTAGCGGCCACAATGAGCAGTTCTTC.

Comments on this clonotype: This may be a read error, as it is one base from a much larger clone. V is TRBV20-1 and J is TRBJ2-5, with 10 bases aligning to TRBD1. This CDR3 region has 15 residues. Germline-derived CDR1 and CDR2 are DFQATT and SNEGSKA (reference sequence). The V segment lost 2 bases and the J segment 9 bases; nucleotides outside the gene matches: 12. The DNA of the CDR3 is TGCAGTGCTAGATCCGGGACAGGGGACAGGGAGGCCCAGTACTTC. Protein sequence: CSARSGTGDREAQYF.

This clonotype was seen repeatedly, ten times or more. CDR3 protein: CASITGQGNYGYTF. CDR3 in DNA: TGTGCCAGTATTACGGGACAGGGTAACTATGGCTACACCTTC. This chain links TRBV19 with TRBJ1-2; 9 bases line up with TRBD1. The V gene's germline CDR1 is LNHDA and CDR2 SQIVND (reference sequence). This CDR3 is 14 amino acids long. V shed 7 bases and J 1 base; nucleotides not matched to a gene: 4. Using reference TRBV19 and TRBJ1-2 for the parts outside the CDR3, the full variable domain is DGGITQSPKYLFRKEGQNVTLSCEQNLNHDAMYWYRQDPGQGLRLIYYSQIVNDFQKGDIAEGYSVSREKKESFPLTVTSAQKNPTAFYLCASITGQGNYGYTFGSGTRLTVV.

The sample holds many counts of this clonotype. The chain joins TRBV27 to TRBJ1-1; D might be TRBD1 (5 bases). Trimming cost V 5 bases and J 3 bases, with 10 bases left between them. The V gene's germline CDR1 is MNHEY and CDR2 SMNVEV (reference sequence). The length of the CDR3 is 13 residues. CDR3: CASSLGGDTEAFF. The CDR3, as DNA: TGTGCCAGCAGTCTCGGGGGAGACACTGAAGCTTTCTTT.

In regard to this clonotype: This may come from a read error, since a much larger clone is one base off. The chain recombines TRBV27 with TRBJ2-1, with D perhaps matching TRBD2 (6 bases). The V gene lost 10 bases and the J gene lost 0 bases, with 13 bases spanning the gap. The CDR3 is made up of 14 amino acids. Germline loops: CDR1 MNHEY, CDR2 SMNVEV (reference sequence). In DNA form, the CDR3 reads TGTGCCACCTCCCGGGGGAGCTCCTACAATGAGCAGTTCTTC. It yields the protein CATSRGSSYNEQFF.

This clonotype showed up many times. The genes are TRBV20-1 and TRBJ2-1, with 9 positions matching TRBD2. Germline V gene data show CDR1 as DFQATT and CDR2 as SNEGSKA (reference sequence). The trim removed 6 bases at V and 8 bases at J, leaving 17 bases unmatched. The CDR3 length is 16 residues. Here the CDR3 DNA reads TGCAGTGCAACGACTATTAATTTAGCGGGAGTGGATGAGCAGTTCTTC. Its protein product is CSATTINLAGVDEQFF.

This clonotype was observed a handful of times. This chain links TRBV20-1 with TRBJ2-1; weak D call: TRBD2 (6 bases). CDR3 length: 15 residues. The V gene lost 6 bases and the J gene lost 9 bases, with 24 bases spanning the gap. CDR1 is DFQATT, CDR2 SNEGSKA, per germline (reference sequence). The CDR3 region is CSAPFLAQRHFEQFF. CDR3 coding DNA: TGCAGTGCCCCGTTCCTAGCGCAGAGGCACTTTGAGCAGTTCTTC.

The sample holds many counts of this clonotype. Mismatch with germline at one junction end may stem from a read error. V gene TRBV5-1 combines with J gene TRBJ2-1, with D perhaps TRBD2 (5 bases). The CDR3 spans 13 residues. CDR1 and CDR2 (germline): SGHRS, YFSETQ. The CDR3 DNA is TGTGCCAGCAGCTTCGGGGTCTACAATGAGCAGTTCTTC. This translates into CASSFGVYNEQFF.

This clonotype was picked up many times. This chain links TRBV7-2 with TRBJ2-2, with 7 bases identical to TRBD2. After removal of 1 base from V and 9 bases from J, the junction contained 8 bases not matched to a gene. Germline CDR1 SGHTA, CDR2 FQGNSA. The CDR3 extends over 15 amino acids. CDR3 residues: CASSLDSGGSRELFF. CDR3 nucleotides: TGTGCCAGCAGCTTAGACTCAGGCGGGAGCCGGGAGCTGTTTTTT.

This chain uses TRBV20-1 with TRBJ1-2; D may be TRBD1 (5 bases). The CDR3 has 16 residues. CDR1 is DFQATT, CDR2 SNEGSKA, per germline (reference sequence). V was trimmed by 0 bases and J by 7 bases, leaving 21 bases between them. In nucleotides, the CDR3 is TGCAGTGCTAGAGATTTACAGGCCGCCGGGCGTTTTGGCTACACCTTC. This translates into CSARDLQAAGRFGYTF.

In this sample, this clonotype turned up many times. The CDR3 sequence: CSAPTGLANYGYTF. The CDR3 DNA sequence: TGCAGTGCTCCAACAGGTCTAGCTAACTATGGCTACACCTTC. This rearrangement joins TRBV20-1 to TRBJ1-2; the D gene is possibly TRBD1 (5 bases). The CDR3 consists of 14 residues. Germline lookup yields CDR1 DFQATT and CDR2 SNEGSKA (reference sequence). V lost 5 bases and J lost 0, with 13 bases in between.

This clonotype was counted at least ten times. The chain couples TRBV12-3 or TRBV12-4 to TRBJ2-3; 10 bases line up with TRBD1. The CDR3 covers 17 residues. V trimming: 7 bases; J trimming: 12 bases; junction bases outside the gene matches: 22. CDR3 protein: CASTTHTGQGLVSTQYF. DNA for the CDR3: TGTGCCAGCACCACTCACACGGGACAGGGGCTCGTATCGACTCAGTATTTT.

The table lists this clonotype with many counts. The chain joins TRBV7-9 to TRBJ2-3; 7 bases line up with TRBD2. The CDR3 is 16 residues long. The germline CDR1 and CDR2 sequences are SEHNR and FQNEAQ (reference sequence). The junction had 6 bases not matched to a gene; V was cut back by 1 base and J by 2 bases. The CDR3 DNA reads TGTGCCAGCAGCTTAGTTTCGGGGAGGGACACAGATACGCAGTATTTT. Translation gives CASSLVSGRDTDTQYF.

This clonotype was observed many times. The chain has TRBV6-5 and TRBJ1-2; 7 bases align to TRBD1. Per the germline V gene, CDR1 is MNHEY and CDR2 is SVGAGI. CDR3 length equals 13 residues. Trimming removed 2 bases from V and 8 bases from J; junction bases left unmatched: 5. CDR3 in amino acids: CASSYQGGEGYTF. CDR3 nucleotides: TGTGCCAGCAGTTACCAGGGGGGTGAAGGCTACACCTTC.

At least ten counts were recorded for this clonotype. CDR3 region: CSARDYRAGSTDTQYF. CDR3 sequence (DNA): TGCAGTGCTAGAGATTACAGGGCTGGGAGCACAGATACGCAGTATTTT. The gene calls are TRBV20-1 and TRBJ2-3; maybe TRBD1 (6 bases). The CDR3 has 16 residues. V was pared by 0 bases and J by 0 bases, with 13 bases between. Germline CDR1 is DFQATT and CDR2 is SNEGSKA (reference sequence).